These 6 T cell receptor beta chains share one sample of origin, sequenced in a study of breast tumors, draining lymph nodes, adjacent tissues. TCRdb redid the calling of the multiplex PCR reads with MiXCR, one entry per CDR3 protein. The sample yields about 200,000 distinct CDR3 sequences, approximately 33% seen once. Axillary draining lymph nodes of breast cancer patients supplied the node samples. Sequencing used axillary lymph node tissue. These receptors were obtained from a female donor with breast cancer. Some clones in this sample may be carry-over from other donors' samples.

J is TRBJ2-1 and V is TRBV20-1, with a weak D call TRBD1 (5 bases). The CDR3 spans 13 residues. Trimming took off 3 bases at V and 6 bases at J, with 12 bases between the two ends. CDR1 and CDR2 (germline): DFQATT, SNEGSKA (reference sequence). The CDR3 loop is CSASRNRFNEQFF. The CDR3 DNA reads as TGCAGTGCTAGTCGGAACAGGTTCAATGAGCAGTTCTTC.

This clonotype was seen at least ten times. The chain links TRBV20-1 to TRBJ2-1; 7 bases are shared with TRBD2. Per germline, CDR1 DFQATT and CDR2 SNEGSKA (reference sequence). The CDR3 is made up of 16 amino acids. The ends lost 1 base at V and 0 bases at J; junction bases unmatched: 6. The CDR3: CSARGEGGSSYNEQFF. CDR3 in DNA: TGCAGTGCTAGAGGGGAGGGCGGAAGCTCCTACAATGAGCAGTTCTTC.

This clonotype has a count of ten or more. The rearrangement joins TRBV15 to TRBJ1-2; a weak D match, TRBD1 (5 bases). This CDR3 comprises 18 residues. V shed 3 bases and J shed 1 base, with 21 bases lying between them. Per the germline V gene, CDR1 is LNHNV and CDR2 is YYDKDF (reference sequence). DNA of the CDR3: TGTGCCACCAGCAGGCTACCGGGGGGGGTTGGACATAACTATGGCTACACCTTC. Translated: CATSRLPGGVGHNYGYTF.

The genes are TRBV18 and TRBJ1-5; D perhaps matches TRBD1 (5 bases). This CDR3 has 14 residues. Germline V CDR1 and CDR2: KGHSH, LQKENI. Trimming cost V 5 bases and J 2 bases, with 10 bases left between them. The CDR3 region is CASSTTGGNQPQHF. Written as DNA, the CDR3 is TGTGCCAGCTCAACAACGGGGGGCAATCAGCCCCAGCATTTT. Full variable domain (remainder filled in from reference TRBV18 and TRBJ1-5): NAGVMQNPRHLVRRRGQEARLRCSPMKGHSHVYWYRQLPEEGLKFMVYLQKENIIDESGMPKERFSAEFPKEGPSILRIQQVVRGDSAAYFCASSTTGGNQPQHFGDGTRLSIL.

The CDR3 nucleotides read TGTGCCAGCAGCCTACGGGCAGTCGCCTCTGGAAACACCATATATTTT. Its translation is CASSLRAVASGNTIYF. V gene TRBV3-1 combines with J gene TRBJ1-3; D is unclear. The ends were cut back, 4 bases at V and 0 bases at J, with 13 bases in the middle. This CDR3 region has 16 residues. CDR1 and CDR2 from the germline V gene are LGHDT and YNNKEL (reference sequence). Together with reference TRBV3-1 and TRBJ1-3, the CDR3 gives the full variable domain: DTAVSQTPKYLVTQMGNDKSIKCEQNLGHDTMYWYKQDSKKFLKIMFSYNNKELIINETVPNRFSPKSPDKAHLNLHINSLELGDSAVYFCASSLRAVASGNTIYFGEGSWLTVV.

This clonotype has a count of ten or more. CDR3 bases: TGTGCCAGCAGCTTTAATGGGGGCAATGAGCAGTTCTTC. This gives the protein CASSFNGGNEQFF. The chain links TRBV7-9 to TRBJ2-1; D is possibly TRBD1 or TRBD2 (5 bases each). The CDR3 is 13 amino acids. Trimming left V 3 bases short and J 6 bases short, with 9 bases between. Germline CDR1 reads SEHNR; CDR2 reads FQNEAQ (reference sequence). Complete variable domain (other parts from reference TRBV7-9 and TRBJ2-1): DTGVSQNPRHKITKRGQNVTFRCDPISEHNRLYWYRQTLGQGPEFLTYFQNEAQLEKSRLLSDRFSAERPKGSFSTLEIQRTEQGDSAMYLCASSFNGGNEQFFGPGTRLTVL.